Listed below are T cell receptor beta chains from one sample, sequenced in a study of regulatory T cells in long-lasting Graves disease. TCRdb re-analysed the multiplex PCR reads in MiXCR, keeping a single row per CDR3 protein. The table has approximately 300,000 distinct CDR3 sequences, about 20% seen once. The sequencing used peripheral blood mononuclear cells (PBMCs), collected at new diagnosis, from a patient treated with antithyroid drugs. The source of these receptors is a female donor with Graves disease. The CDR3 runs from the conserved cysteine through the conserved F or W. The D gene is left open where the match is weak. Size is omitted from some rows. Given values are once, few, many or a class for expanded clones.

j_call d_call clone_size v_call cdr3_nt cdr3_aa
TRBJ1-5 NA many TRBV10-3 TGTGCCATCAGTGGAGGGGCCGACATTTATAGCAATCAGCCCCAGCATTTT CAISGGADIYSNQPQHF
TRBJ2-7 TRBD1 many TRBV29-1 TGCAGCGTTGAACCAGGACAGGGATCCTACGAGCAGTACTTC CSVEPGQGSYEQYF
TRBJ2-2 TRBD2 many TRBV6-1 TGTGCCAGCAGTATCCGGACTAGCGGGACTACCGGGGAGCTGTTTTTT CASSIRTSGTTGELFF
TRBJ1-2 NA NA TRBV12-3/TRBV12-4 TGTGCCAGCAGCGGAGGGGGGGCACTTGACTATGGCTACACCTTC CASSGGGALDYGYTF
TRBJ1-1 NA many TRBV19 TGTGCCAGTAGTTGGCAGGGGAAAATGAACACTGAAGCTTTCTTT CASSWQGKMNTEAFF
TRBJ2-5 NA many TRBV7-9 TGTGCCAGCAGCTTAAGGGAGAGGGGCCAAGAGACCCAGTACTTC CASSLRERGQETQYF
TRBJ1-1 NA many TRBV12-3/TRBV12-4 TGTGCCAGCAGGGGGGACACTTCCCAGGCTTTCTTT CASRGDTSQAFF
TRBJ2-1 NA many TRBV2 TGTGCCAGCAGTGAAGGAAGGGGTGCGGGCAATGAGCAGTTCTTC CASSEGRGAGNEQFF
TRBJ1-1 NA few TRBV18 TGTGCCAGCTCCCTCAGTCGAGACACTGAAGCTTTCTTT CASSLSRDTEAFF
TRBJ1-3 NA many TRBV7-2 TGTGCCAGCAGCTTAGGAGTACAGTCTGGAAACACCATATATTTT CASSLGVQSGNTIYF
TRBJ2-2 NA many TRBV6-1 TGTGCCACCAAACGGGGTTACGACACCGGGGAGCTGTTTTTT CATKRGYDTGELFF
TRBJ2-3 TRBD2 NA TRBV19 TGTGCCAGCTCACAAGCGGGAGGTACGCAGTATTTT CASSQAGGTQYF
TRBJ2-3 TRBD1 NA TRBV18 TGTGCCAGCTCACCAGTCAGGGGGCTCACAGATACGCAGTATTTT CASSPVRGLTDTQYF
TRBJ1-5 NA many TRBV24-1 TGTGCCACCAGTGAAGGCGGGGGCCGAAGTCAGCCCCAGCATTTT CATSEGGGRSQPQHF
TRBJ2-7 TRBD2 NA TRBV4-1 TGCGCCAGCAGCCAAGAGGAGCGGGAGGGCTACGAGCAGTACTTC CASSQEEREGYEQYF
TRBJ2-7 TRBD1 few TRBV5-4 TGTGCCAGCAGCTTGGGCGACAGGGGAGATTACGAGCAGTACTTC CASSLGDRGDYEQYF
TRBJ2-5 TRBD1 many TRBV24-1 TGTGCCACCAGTGATCCAGGGGGAAAGGGAGAGACCCAGTACTTC CATSDPGGKGETQYF
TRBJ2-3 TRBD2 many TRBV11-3 TGTGCCAGCAGCGGGGGGGGCCTAGCGGGAGGTCGAGGCACAGATACGCAGTATTTT CASSGGGLAGGRGTDTQYF
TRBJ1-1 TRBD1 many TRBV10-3 TGTGCCATCAGTGATTCCGATATAGCTGCGGGACAGGGGGGGACAACTGAAGCTTTCTTT CAISDSDIAAGQGGTTEAFF
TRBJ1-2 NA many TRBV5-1 TGCGCCAGCAGCTTGGTATCCCCTCTTTCAGGCTACACCTTC CASSLVSPLSGYTF
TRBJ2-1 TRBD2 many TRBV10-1 TGCGCCAGCAGTGATATACTAGCGGGTCCGAGCTCCTACAATGAGCAGTTCTTC CASSDILAGPSSYNEQFF
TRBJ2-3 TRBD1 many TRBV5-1 TGCGCCAGCAGCTTGTGGGGACAGCGCACAGATACGCAGTATTTT CASSLWGQRTDTQYF
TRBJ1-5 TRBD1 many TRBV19 TGTGCCAGTAGTATAACCGTCCGGGACAGGTGGAATTCTAGCAATCAGCCCCAGCATTTT CASSITVRDRWNSSNQPQHF
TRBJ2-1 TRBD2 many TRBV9 TGTGCCAGCAGCCCAAAGGACGGGGGACTAGCGGGAGGGAGGAATGAGCAGTTCTTC CASSPKDGGLAGGRNEQFF
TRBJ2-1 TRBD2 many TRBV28 TGTGCCAGCAGTTCAATAGCGGGAGGGTATAACAATGAGCAGTTCTTC CASSSIAGGYNNEQFF
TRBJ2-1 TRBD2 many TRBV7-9 TGTGCCAGCAGCTTAGACCGGACTAGCGGTTACAATGAGCAGTTCTTC CASSLDRTSGYNEQFF
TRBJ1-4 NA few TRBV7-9 TGTGCCAGCACCCTAGGGGCAACTAATGAAAAACTGTTTTTT CASTLGATNEKLFF
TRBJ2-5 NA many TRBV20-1 TGCAGTGCGGCCCGGGGAGAGACCCAGTACTTC CSAARGETQYF
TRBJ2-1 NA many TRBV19 TGTGCCAGTAGCACACTCTCAGGGTTAGGGGGAAATGAGCAGTTCTTC CASSTLSGLGGNEQFF
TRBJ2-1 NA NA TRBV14 TGTGCCAGCAGCCCGTTGGGATCGGCTATCTACAATGAGCAGTTCTTC CASSPLGSAIYNEQFF
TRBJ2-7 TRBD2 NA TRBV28 TGTGCCAGCGGACGAGGACTAGCGGCTCCCTACGAGCAGTACTTC CASGRGLAAPYEQYF
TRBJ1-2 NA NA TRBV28 TGTGCCAGCAGGGGAAATAACTATGGCTACACCTTC CASRGNNYGYTF
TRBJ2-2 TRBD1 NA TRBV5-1 TGCGCCAGCAGCTTGTTTCGGAGACAGGGTTCCGGGGAGCTGTTTTTT CASSLFRRQGSGELFF
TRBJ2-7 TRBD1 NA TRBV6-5 TGTGCCAGCAGTTACGCCCTGGACAGGGCCGACTCCTACGAGCAGTACTTC CASSYALDRADSYEQYF
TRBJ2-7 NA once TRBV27 TGTGCCAGCAATGAAGGACTAAGCTCCTACGAGCAGTACTTC CASNEGLSSYEQYF
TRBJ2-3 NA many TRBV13 TGTGCCAGCAGCTCCTATAACCTGGCAGATACGCAGTATTTT CASSSYNLADTQYF
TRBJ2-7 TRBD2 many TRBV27 TGTGCCAGCAGTTTTCGGCCTAGCGGAGGGCCCATTAGCTCCTACGAGCAGTACTTC CASSFRPSGGPISSYEQYF
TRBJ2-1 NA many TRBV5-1 TGCGCCAGCAGCTTGTCGGGTTCGCCCTTTAGCTCCTACAATGAGCAGTTCTTC CASSLSGSPFSSYNEQFF
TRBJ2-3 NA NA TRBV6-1 TGTGCCAGCACCTTAGAATCGGGGCAGACAGATACGCAGTATTTT CASTLESGQTDTQYF
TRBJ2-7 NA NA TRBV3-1 TGTGCCAGCAGCCAATGGAGCAACGAGCAGTGCTTC CASSQWSNEQCF
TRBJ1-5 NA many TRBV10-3 TGTGCCCCCCGACCGGGGCGAAATCAGCCCCAGCATTTT CAPRPGRNQPQHF
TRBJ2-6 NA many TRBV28 TGTGCCAGCAGTTCCCAGGGTACTGGGGCCAACGTCCTGACTTTC CASSSQGTGANVLTF
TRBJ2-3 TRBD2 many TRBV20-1 TGCAGTGCTAGAGACCTTGAGATGAGCGGGAGGCCGCCAGCTACGCAGTATTTT CSARDLEMSGRPPATQYF
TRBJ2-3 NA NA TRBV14 TGTGCCAGCAGCCAGGGTAGTTTCGCAGATACGCAGTATTTT CASSQGSFADTQYF
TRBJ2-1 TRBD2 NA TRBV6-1 TGTGCCAGCGGTGATCCCCCGGGACTAGGCAACAATGAGCAGTTCTTC CASGDPPGLGNNEQFF
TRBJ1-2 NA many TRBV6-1 TGTGCCAGCAGTGAAGATCCAGGGAGCGGCTACACCTTC CASSEDPGSGYTF
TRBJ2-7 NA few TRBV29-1 TGCAGCGTCGGCAGGGGGGGAACCTCCTACGAGCAGTACTTC CSVGRGGTSYEQYF
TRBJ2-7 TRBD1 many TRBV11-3 TGTGCCAGCAGCTTAGGTATAAGGGACAGGGTAGAAGACGAGCAGTACTTC CASSLGIRDRVEDEQYF
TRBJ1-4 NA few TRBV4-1 TGCGCCAGCAGCCACCTTTCCGAAGGGAATGAAAAACTGTTTTTT CASSHLSEGNEKLFF
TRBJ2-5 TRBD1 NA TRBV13 TGTGCCAGCAGCTTAGGGGGACAGGGGAAAGAGACCCAGTACTTC CASSLGGQGKETQYF
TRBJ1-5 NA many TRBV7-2 TGTGCCAGCAGCGCCTACGGGGACGGGCGATGGCCCCAGCATTTT CASSAYGDGRWPQHF